This record concerns one TCR beta chain sequence. V was shortened by 4 bases and J by 3 bases, with 13 bases between the two germline ends. The CDR3 sequence is 14 residues long. Germline CDR1 is SGHDT and CDR2 is YYEEEE. Original analysis: For nucleated cells, counts were estimated from reference gene primer amplification. Some clones are missing from TCRdb's copy, which holds only in-frame ones; the method was immunoSEQ multiplex PCR. For V, J and clone size, that table is used; D and trimming come from the DNA. This sample has 65,000 to 90,000 clones, with 90% to 95% found just once. This entry comes from a study of blood T cell repertoires in COVID-19. Study details: Acute-phase and convalescent COVID-19 samples originated in the United States, Italy and Spain. T cells, B-cell-depleted T cells, or PBMCs supplied cDNA or gDNA.

Sequenced input: peripheral blood. The V and J genes are TRBV5-6 and TRBJ1-1, with D hard to call. This clonotype was sampled from a human donor in a cohort sampled during active COVID-19. The CDR3 nucleotides read TGTGCCAGCAGCCGATCCCCCGGGGACACTGAAGCTTTCTTT. Protein sequence: CASSRSPGDTEAFF.